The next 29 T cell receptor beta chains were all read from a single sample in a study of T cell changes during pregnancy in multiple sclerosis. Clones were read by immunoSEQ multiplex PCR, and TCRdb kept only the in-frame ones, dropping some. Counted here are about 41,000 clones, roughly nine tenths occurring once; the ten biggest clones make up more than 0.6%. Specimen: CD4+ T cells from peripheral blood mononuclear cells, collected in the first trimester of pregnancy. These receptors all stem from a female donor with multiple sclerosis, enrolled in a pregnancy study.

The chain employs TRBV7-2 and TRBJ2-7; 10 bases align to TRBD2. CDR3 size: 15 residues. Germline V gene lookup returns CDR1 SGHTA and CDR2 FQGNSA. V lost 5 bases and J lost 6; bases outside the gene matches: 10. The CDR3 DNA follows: TGTGCCAGCAGCACCCAAGTAGCGGGAGGAGGCGAGCAGTACTTC. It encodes CASSTQVAGGGEQYF. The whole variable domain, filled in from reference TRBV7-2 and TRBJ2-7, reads GAGVSQSPSNKVTEKGKDVELRCDPISGHTALYWYRQSLGQGLEFLIYFQGNSAPDKSGLPSDRFSAERTGGSVSTLTIQRTQQEDSAVYLCASSTQVAGGGEQYFGPGTRLTVT.

CDR3 protein: CAISESASALGQYF. Written as DNA, the CDR3 is TGTGCCATCAGTGAGTCAGCTAGCGCCCTTGGGCAGTATTTT. V gene TRBV10-3 combines with J gene TRBJ2-3; D possibly corresponds to TRBD2 (6 bases). The CDR3 loop spans 14 amino acids. Germline CDR1 is ENHRY and CDR2 is SYGVKD. The V gene lost 0 bases and the J gene lost 11 bases, with 15 bases spanning the gap.

This chain's CDR3 is CASSELLGTSGNNEQFF. DNA of the CDR3: TGTGCCAGTAGCGAGCTATTAGGGACTAGCGGGAACAATGAGCAGTTCTTC. V and J are TRBV19 and TRBJ2-1; 13 bases line up with TRBD2. This CDR3 is 17 amino acids long. The junction had 10 bases not matched to a gene; V was cut back by 6 bases and J by 5 bases. Germline CDR1 is LNHDA and CDR2 is SQIVND (reference sequence).

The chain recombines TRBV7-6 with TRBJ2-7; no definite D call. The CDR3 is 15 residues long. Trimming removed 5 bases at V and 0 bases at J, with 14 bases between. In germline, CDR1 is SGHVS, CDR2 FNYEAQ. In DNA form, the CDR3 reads TGTGCCAGCAGCCCCCGAGTAGCCAGCTCCTACGAGCAGTACTTC. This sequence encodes CASSPRVASSYEQYF.

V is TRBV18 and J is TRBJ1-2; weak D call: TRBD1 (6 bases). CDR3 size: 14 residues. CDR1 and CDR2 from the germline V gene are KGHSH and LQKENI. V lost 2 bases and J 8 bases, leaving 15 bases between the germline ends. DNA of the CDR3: TGTGCCAGCTCACCAGAACACAGGGTGTCCGGCTACACCTTC. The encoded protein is CASSPEHRVSGYTF.

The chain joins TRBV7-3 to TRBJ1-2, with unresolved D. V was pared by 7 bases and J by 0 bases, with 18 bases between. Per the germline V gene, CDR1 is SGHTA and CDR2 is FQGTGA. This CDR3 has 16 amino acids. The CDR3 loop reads CASTPGMAEPNYGYTF. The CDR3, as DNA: TGTGCCAGCACACCTGGTATGGCAGAACCTAACTATGGCTACACCTTC.

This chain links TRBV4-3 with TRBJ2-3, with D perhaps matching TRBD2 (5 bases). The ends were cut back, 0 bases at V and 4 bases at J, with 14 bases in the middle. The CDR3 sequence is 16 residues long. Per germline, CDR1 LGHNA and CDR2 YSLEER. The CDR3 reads CASSQDPGRTSDTQYF. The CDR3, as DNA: TGCGCCAGCAGCCAAGATCCGGGAAGAACATCAGATACGCAGTATTTT.

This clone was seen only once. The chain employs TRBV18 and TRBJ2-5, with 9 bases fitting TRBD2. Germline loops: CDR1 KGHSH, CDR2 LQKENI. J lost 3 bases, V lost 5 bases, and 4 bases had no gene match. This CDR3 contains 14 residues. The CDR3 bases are TGTGCCAGCTCAACGGGACTAGCTAAAGAGACCCAGTACTTC. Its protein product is CASSTGLAKETQYF.

The DNA of the CDR3 is TGTGCCAGCAGCTTGGGACTAGCGGGGGGGGAGCAGTTCTTC. Its protein is CASSLGLAGGEQFF. The chain joins TRBV7-2 to TRBJ2-1, with 16 positions matching TRBD2. With 3 bases clipped from V and 10 bases from J, the junction kept 0 bases outside the gene matches. The CDR3 consists of 14 residues. In germline, CDR1 is SGHTA, CDR2 FQGNSA.

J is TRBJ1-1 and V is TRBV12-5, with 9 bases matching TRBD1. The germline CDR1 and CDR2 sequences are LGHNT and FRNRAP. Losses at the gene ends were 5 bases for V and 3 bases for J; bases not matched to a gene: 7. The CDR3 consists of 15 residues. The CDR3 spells CASGLGQGGHTEAFF. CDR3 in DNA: TGTGCTAGTGGTCTGGGACAGGGCGGACACACTGAAGCTTTCTTT.

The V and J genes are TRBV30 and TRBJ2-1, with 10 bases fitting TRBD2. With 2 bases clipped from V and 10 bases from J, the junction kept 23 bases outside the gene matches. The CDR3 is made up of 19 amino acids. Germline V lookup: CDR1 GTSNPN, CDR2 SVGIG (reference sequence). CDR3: CAWSPTISGRGVNNKEQFF. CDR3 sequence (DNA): TGTGCCTGGAGTCCTACAATCAGCGGGAGGGGGGTAAACAATAAGGAGCAGTTCTTC.

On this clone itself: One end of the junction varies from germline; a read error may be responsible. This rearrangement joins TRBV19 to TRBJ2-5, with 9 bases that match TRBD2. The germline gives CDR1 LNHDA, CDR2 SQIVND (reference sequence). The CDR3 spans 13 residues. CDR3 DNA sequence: TGTGCCAGCAGTAGCGGGAGACCAGAGACCCAGTACTTC. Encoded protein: CASSSGRPETQYF.

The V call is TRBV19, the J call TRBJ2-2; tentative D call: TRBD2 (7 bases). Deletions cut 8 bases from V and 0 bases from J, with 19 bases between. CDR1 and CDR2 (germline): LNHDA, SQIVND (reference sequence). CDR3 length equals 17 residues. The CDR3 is CASAKRGEGANTGELFF. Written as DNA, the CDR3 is TGTGCCAGTGCCAAAAGGGGGGAGGGGGCGAACACCGGGGAGCTGTTTTTT.

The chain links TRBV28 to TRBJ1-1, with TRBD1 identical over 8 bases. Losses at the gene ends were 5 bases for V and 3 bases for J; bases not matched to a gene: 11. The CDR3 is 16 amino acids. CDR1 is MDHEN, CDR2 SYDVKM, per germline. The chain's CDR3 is CASSPRQGIMDTEAFF. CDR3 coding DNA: TGTGCCAGCAGTCCACGACAGGGGATAATGGACACTGAAGCTTTCTTT.

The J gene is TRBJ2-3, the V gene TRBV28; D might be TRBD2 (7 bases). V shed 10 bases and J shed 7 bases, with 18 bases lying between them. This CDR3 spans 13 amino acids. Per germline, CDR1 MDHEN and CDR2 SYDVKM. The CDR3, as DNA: TGTGCCACCGGGGGGCAGTTTAAAAATACGCAGTATTTT. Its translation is CATGGQFKNTQYF. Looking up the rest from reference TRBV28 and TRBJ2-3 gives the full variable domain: DVKVTQSSRYLVKRTGEKVFLECVQDMDHENMFWYRQDPGLGLRLIYFSYDVKMKEKGDIPEGYSVSREKKERFSLILESASTNQTSMYLCATGGQFKNTQYFGPGTRLTVL.

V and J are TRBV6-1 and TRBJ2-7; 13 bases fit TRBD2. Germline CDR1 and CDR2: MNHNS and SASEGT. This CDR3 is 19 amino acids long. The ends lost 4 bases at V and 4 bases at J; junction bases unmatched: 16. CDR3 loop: CASSVDPYGLAGVVYEQYF. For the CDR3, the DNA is TGTGCCAGCAGTGTTGACCCCTACGGACTAGCGGGAGTAGTATACGAGCAGTACTTC.

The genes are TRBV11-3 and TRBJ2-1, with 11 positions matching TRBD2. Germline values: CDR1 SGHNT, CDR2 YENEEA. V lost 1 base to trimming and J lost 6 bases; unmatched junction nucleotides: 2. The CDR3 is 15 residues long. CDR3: CASSLVLAGGNEQFF. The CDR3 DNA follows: TGTGCCAGCAGCTTAGTGCTAGCGGGAGGCAATGAGCAGTTCTTC.

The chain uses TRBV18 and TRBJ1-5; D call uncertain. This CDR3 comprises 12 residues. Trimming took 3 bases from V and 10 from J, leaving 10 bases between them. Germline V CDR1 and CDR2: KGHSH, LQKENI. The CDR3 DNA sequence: TGTGCCAGCTCACCCCAAGAGCATCCCCAGCATTTT. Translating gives CASSPQEHPQHF.

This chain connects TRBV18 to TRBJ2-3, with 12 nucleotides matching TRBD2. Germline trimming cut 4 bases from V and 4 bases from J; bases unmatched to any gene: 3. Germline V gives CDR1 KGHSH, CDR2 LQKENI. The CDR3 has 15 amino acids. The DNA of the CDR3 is TGTGCCAGCTCACGGACTAGCGGGAAGTCAGATACGCAGTATTTT. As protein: CASSRTSGKSDTQYF.

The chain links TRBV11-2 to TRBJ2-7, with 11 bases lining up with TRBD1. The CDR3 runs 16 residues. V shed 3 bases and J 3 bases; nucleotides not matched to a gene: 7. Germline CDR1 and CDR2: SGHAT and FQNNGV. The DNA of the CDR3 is TGTGCCAGCAGCTTCCCCAGGGGGACAGGGGGCTACGAGCAGTACTTC. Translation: CASSFPRGTGGYEQYF.

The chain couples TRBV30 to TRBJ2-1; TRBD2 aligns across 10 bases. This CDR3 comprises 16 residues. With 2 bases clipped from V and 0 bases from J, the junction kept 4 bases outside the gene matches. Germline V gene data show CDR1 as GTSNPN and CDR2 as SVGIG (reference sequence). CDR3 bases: TGTGCCTGGAGTTTTTCTAGCGGGAGCTCCTACAATGAGCAGTTCTTC. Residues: CAWSFSSGSSYNEQFF.

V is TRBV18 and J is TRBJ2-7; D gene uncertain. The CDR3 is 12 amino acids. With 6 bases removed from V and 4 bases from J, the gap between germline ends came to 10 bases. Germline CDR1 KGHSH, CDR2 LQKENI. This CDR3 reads CASSLQRYEQYF. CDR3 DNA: TGTGCCAGCTCGCTCCAGAGGTACGAGCAGTACTTC.

CDR3 loop: CASSLLGTELYGYTF. In DNA form, the CDR3 reads TGCGCCAGCAGCTTGCTTGGGACAGAGCTCTATGGCTACACCTTC. The chain joins TRBV5-1 to TRBJ1-2; 7 nucleotides line up with TRBD1. The CDR3 length is 15 residues. The V gene end was trimmed by 1 base and the J gene end by 4 bases; junction bases not matched to a gene: 7. CDR1 and CDR2 from the germline V gene are SGHRS and YFSETQ.

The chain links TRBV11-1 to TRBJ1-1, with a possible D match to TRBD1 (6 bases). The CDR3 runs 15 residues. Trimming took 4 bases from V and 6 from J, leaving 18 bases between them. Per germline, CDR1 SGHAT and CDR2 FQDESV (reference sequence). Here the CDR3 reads CASSSGGRGRAEAFF. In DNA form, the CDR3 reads TGTGCCAGCAGCTCGGGGGGCAGGGGTCGCGCTGAAGCTTTCTTT.

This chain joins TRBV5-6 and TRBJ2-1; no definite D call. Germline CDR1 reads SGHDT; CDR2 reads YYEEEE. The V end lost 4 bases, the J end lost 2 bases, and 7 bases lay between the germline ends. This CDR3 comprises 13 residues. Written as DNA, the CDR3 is TGTGCCAGCAGCCCTAGTCCCTACAATGAGCAGTTCTTC. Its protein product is CASSPSPYNEQFF.

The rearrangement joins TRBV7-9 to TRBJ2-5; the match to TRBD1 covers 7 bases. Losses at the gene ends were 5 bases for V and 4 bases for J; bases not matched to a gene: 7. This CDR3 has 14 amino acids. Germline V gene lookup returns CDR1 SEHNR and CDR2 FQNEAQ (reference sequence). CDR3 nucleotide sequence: TGTGCCAGCAGCGCCCAGACAGGGAGAGAGACCCAGTACTTC. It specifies CASSAQTGRETQYF.

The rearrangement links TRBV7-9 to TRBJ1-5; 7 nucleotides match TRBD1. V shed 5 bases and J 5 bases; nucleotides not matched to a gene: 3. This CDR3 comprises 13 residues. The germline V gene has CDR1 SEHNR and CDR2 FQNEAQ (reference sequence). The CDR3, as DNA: TGTGCCAGCAGCGCGGGACAGTATCAGCCCCAGCATTTT. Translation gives CASSAGQYQPQHF. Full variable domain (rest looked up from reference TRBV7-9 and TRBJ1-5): DTGVSQNPRHKITKRGQNVTFRCDPISEHNRLYWYRQTLGQGPEFLTYFQNEAQLEKSRLLSDRFSAERPKGSFSTLEIQRTEQGDSAMYLCASSAGQYQPQHFGDGTRLSIL.

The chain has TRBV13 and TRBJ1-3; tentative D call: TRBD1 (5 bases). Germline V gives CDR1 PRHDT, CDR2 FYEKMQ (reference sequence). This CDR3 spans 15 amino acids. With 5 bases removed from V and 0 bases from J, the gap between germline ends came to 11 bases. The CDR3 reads CASSVQAPSGNTIYF. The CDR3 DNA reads TGTGCCAGCAGCGTACAGGCGCCCTCTGGAAACACCATATATTTT.

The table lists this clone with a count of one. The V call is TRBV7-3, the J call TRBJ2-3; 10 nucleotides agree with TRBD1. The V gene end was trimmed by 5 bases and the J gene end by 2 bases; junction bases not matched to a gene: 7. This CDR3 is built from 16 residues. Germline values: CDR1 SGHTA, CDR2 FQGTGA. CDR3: CASSAGTGVHTDTQYF. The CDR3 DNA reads TGTGCCAGCAGCGCCGGGACAGGGGTCCACACAGATACGCAGTATTTT.